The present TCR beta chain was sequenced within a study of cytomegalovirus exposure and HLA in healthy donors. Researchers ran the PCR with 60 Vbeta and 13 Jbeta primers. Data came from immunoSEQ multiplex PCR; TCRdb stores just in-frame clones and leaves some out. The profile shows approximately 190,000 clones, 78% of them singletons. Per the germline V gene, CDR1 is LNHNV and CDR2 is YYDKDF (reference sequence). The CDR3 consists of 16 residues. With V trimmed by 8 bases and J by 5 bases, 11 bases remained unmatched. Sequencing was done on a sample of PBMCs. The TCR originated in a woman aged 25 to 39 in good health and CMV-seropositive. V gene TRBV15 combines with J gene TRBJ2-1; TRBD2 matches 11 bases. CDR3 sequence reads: CATVPSSGRRDNEQFF. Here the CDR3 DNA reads TGTGCCACCGTTCCGTCTAGCGGGAGGCGGGACAATGAGCAGTTCTTC.